The 30 T cell receptor beta chains given below trace back to one sample, sequenced in a study of CD8 T cells in ankylosing spondylitis. TCRdb passed the 5' RACE reads through MiXCR, listing each CDR3 protein once. The sample gives 250,000 to 350,000 distinct CDR3 sequences, 20% to 25% of which show up once; about 3.5% is in the top ten. Sample: blood, either unsorted or a sorted T cell fraction (not recorded which). The origin of the receptors is a female donor with ankylosing spondylitis or in good health (not recorded which).

V and J are TRBV5-5 and TRBJ1-1; D is ambiguous. The V end lost 0 bases, the J end lost 7 bases, and 4 bases lay between the germline ends. This CDR3 contains 11 residues. In germline, CDR1 is SGHKS, CDR2 YYEKEE (reference sequence). CDR3 in DNA: TGTGCCAGCAGCTTGGGGGATGAAGCTTTCTTT. Protein: CASSLGDEAFF.

This clonotype was recorded a few times. The V and J genes are TRBV28 and TRBJ1-2, with no clear D. Trimming left V 2 bases short and J 5 bases short, with 15 bases between. CDR3 size: 15 residues. Germline CDR1 is MDHEN and CDR2 is SYDVKM. The CDR3 protein is CASSLGSQTGYGYTF. CDR3 in DNA: TGTGCCAGCAGTTTAGGTTCCCAAACGGGGTATGGCTACACCTTC.

V and J are TRBV9 and TRBJ2-1; the D gene is possibly TRBD2 (6 bases). The CDR3 sequence is 14 residues long. Per germline, CDR1 SGDLS and CDR2 YYNGEE. V was pared by 0 bases and J by 10 bases, with 14 bases between. In DNA, the CDR3 is TGTGCCAGCAGCGTAGGAGGGCCGGGAGAAGAGCAGTTCTTC. Encoded protein: CASSVGGPGEEQFF.

The genes are TRBV6-1 and TRBJ1-1; TRBD1 is a possible D gene (6 bases). CDR3 length equals 14 residues. Germline values: CDR1 MNHNS, CDR2 SASEGT. V lost 3 bases, J lost 3 bases, and 11 bases lay in between. CDR3 in DNA: TGTGCCAGCAGTGACAGGGGTGGAGACACTGAAGCTTTCTTT. Amino acid sequence: CASSDRGGDTEAFF.

This clonotype came up many times. The gene calls are TRBV25-1 and TRBJ1-5; the D gene is possibly TRBD1 (5 bases). CDR1 and CDR2 from the germline V gene are MGHDK and SYGVNS. The germline V and J ends were trimmed by 6 bases and 2 bases, with 8 bases remaining between them. This CDR3 is 13 amino acids long. Written as DNA, the CDR3 is TGTGCCAGCAGGGGGACCGGCAATCAGCCCCAGCATTTT. Translating gives CASRGTGNQPQHF. The full variable domain, with the rest looked up from reference TRBV25-1 and TRBJ1-5, is EADIYQTPRYLVIGTGKKITLECSQTMGHDKMYWYQQDPGMELHLIHYSYGVNSTEKGDLSSESTVSRIRTEHFPLTLESARPSHTSQYLCASRGTGNQPQHFGDGTRLSIL.

The chain employs TRBV27 and TRBJ2-3, with 9 bases fitting TRBD2. J was trimmed by 2 bases and V by 6 bases; bases with no gene match: 6. CDR1 is MNHEY and CDR2 is SMNVEV in the germline V gene (reference sequence). The CDR3 contains 15 residues. This CDR3 is CASSRLAGNTDTQYF. The CDR3 DNA follows: TGTGCCAGCAGCCGCCTAGCGGGGAACACAGATACGCAGTATTTT.

Here the CDR3 reads CASSTTENTEAFF. CDR3 sequence (DNA): TGTGCCAGCAGCACAACAGAGAACACTGAAGCTTTCTTT. This chain joins TRBV6-5 and TRBJ1-1; the D is unclear. Trimming removed 6 bases from V and 1 base from J, with 9 bases in between. Germline V lookup: CDR1 MNHEY, CDR2 SVGAGI. The CDR3 length is 13 residues.

This clonotype was seen many times. The chain recombines TRBV28 with TRBJ1-1, with TRBD1 identical over 9 bases. In germline, CDR1 is MDHEN, CDR2 SYDVKM. The junction had 12 bases not matched to a gene; V was cut back by 6 bases and J by 4 bases. There are 16 residues in the CDR3. CDR3 nucleotide sequence: TGTGCCAGCAGCCGTCCCGGGACAGGGTTGGGCACTGAAGCTTTCTTT. Translation: CASSRPGTGLGTEAFF.

This clonotype was observed a few times. The J gene is TRBJ1-1, the V gene TRBV6-2 or TRBV6-3, with D perhaps matching TRBD1 (5 bases). This CDR3 has 14 residues. Trimming took off 5 bases at V and 0 bases at J, with 10 bases between the two ends. Germline loops: CDR1 MNHEY, CDR2 SVGEGT. The CDR3, as DNA: TGTGCCAGCAGTCTTCCAGGGCTGAACACTGAAGCTTTCTTT. It is translated as CASSLPGLNTEAFF.

This clonotype was seen more than once but under ten times. The gene calls are TRBV5-1 and TRBJ2-5; no clear D. The germline gives CDR1 SGHRS, CDR2 YFSETQ. This CDR3 contains 12 residues. Trimming took 3 bases from V and 2 from J, leaving 5 bases between them. CDR3 DNA sequence: TGCGCCAGCAGCTCGGTTCAAGAGACCCAGTACTTC. Residues: CASSSVQETQYF.

This clonotype was detected ten times or more. The V call is TRBV5-1, the J call TRBJ2-7, with a possible D match to TRBD2 (5 bases). Deletions cut 6 bases from V and 7 bases from J, with 17 bases between. CDR3 length: 13 amino acids. Germline CDR1 and CDR2: SGHRS and YFSETQ. The CDR3 bases are TGCGCCAGCACCCTCTCGCCTTCGGGGGAGCAGTACTTC. Amino acids: CASTLSPSGEQYF.

Note on this clonotype: A read error may be the cause here, since a much bigger clone is one base away. The V and J genes are TRBV2 and TRBJ1-6; perhaps TRBD1 as D (5 bases). In germline, CDR1 is SNHLY, CDR2 FYNNEI. This CDR3 contains 13 residues. The chain's CDR3 is CSSAGTGYSPLHF. CDR3 in DNA: TGTTCCAGCGCCGGGACGGGGTATTCACCCCTCCACTTT.

The chain carries TRBV7-9 and TRBJ2-1; D might be TRBD1 or TRBD2, each matching 5 bases. Deletions cut 1 base from V and 8 bases from J, with 12 bases between. The CDR3 has 14 amino acids. Germline-derived CDR1 and CDR2 are SEHNR and FQNEAQ (reference sequence). The CDR3 nucleotides are TGTGCCAGCAGCTTAGGATTGAGGGGTGATGAGCAGTTCTTC. It translates to CASSLGLRGDEQFF.

This chain connects TRBV5-1 to TRBJ2-2, with D possibly TRBD1 on 6 matching bases. Germline V gene sequence: CDR1 SGHRS, CDR2 YFSETQ. V lost 4 bases and J 6 bases, leaving 13 bases between the germline ends. The CDR3 covers 14 residues. CDR3 DNA: TGCGCCAGCAGCCGACAGGTCGGTTCCGGGGAGCTGTTTTTT. This codes for CASSRQVGSGELFF.

This clonotype was seen a single time. This chain links TRBV20-1 with TRBJ2-2; tentative D call: TRBD1 (5 bases). Germline V lookup: CDR1 DFQATT, CDR2 SNEGSKA (reference sequence). CDR3 length equals 14 residues. V lost 1 base, J lost 1 base, and 7 bases lay in between. DNA for the CDR3: TGCAGTGCTAGAGGGCAGGGGAACACCGGGGAGCTGTTTTTT. Protein: CSARGQGNTGELFF.

The table lists this clonotype with many counts. V is TRBV12-3 or TRBV12-4 and J is TRBJ2-1, with TRBD2 matching 10 bases. Trimming cost V 6 bases and J 3 bases; bases outside gene matches: 8. The CDR3 extends over 16 amino acids. The CDR3 DNA is TGTGCCAGCAGGCTCCCGGGACTAGCGAACTACAATGAGCAGTTCTTC. Translated: CASRLPGLANYNEQFF.

This rearrangement joins TRBV24-1 to TRBJ2-2; 9 nucleotides line up with TRBD1. CDR3 length: 16 residues. Trimming removed 4 bases from V and 4 bases from J; junction bases left unmatched: 6. Per germline, CDR1 KGHDR and CDR2 SFDVKD. CDR3 sequence reads: CATSDQGTGSTGELFF. The CDR3 DNA follows: TGTGCCACCAGTGACCAGGGGACAGGGAGCACCGGGGAGCTGTTTTTT.

This chain links TRBV9 with TRBJ1-2; 8 bases match TRBD1. The CDR3 has 13 residues. The germline V gene has CDR1 SGDLS and CDR2 YYNGEE. The V and J ends lost 8 bases and 4 bases, in that order; junction bases with no gene match: 7. In DNA, the CDR3 is TGTGCCAGTTACAGGGGGAAGGCCTATGGCTACACCTTC. It specifies CASYRGKAYGYTF. Variable domain in full (rest from reference TRBV9 and TRBJ1-2): DSGVTQTPKHLITATGQRVTLRCSPRSGDLSVYWYQQSLDQGLQFLIQYYNGEERAKGNILERFSAQQFPDLHSELNLSSLELGDSALYFCASYRGKAYGYTFGSGTRLTVV.

This clonotype was counted between two and nine times. The chain joins TRBV7-8 to TRBJ2-7; 9 nucleotides line up with TRBD2. The CDR3 totals 15 residues. Germline CDR1 reads SGHVS; CDR2 reads FQNEAQ. Trimming took 5 bases from V and 6 from J; bases not matched to a gene: 11. The CDR3 bases are TGTGCCAGCAGCAGCTCGGGACTAGCCATATTCGAGCAGTACTTC. Translation gives CASSSSGLAIFEQYF.

The chain links TRBV19 to TRBJ2-1; D is unclear. Germline CDR1 LNHDA, CDR2 SQIVND (reference sequence). The CDR3 consists of 13 residues. Deletions cut 0 bases from V and 6 bases from J, with 6 bases between. The CDR3, as DNA: TGTGCCAGTAGTATAGAACAGCTCAATGAGCAGTTCTTC. Translating gives CASSIEQLNEQFF. Full variable domain (rest looked up from reference TRBV19 and TRBJ2-1): DGGITQSPKYLFRKEGQNVTLSCEQNLNHDAMYWYRQDPGQGLRLIYYSQIVNDFQKGDIAEGYSVSREKKESFPLTVTSAQKNPTAFYLCASSIEQLNEQFFGPGTRLTVL.

This clonotype occurred many times. The chain has TRBV12-3 or TRBV12-4 and TRBJ1-5, with TRBD1 matching 8 bases. This CDR3 region has 14 residues. With 3 bases clipped from V and 4 bases from J, the junction kept 2 bases outside the gene matches. As DNA, the CDR3 is TGTGCCAGCAGTTTGGACAGGGTGAATCAGCCCCAGCATTTT. Its protein product is CASSLDRVNQPQHF.

The rearrangement joins TRBV7-2 to TRBJ2-3, with 7 nucleotides matching TRBD1. CDR3 length: 15 residues. The ends lost 7 bases at V and 4 bases at J; junction bases unmatched: 11. Germline CDR1 reads SGHTA; CDR2 reads FQGNSA. The CDR3 nucleotides are TGTGCCAGCATCCTGACAGGGCTAGGGGCAGATACGCAGTATTTT. Translation: CASILTGLGADTQYF.

The chain joins TRBV6-5 to TRBJ2-1, with 9 positions matching TRBD1. There are 14 residues in the CDR3. The germline CDR1 and CDR2 sequences are MNHEY and SVGAGI. J was trimmed by 7 bases and V by 0 bases; bases with no gene match: 1. In DNA form, the CDR3 reads TGTGCCAGCAGTTACTCGACAGGGGGGAATGAGCAGTTCTTC. It codes for CASSYSTGGNEQFF.

The V and J genes are TRBV12-5 and TRBJ2-3, with D perhaps given as TRBD1 or TRBD2 (6 bases each). V shed 5 bases and J shed 10 bases, with 16 bases lying between them. The CDR3 extends over 13 amino acids. Per germline, CDR1 LGHNT and CDR2 FRNRAP. CDR3 bases: TGTGCTAGTGGTCCTTGGGGGGCGTGGGCGCAGTATTTT. This translates into CASGPWGAWAQYF.

The chain joins TRBV20-1 to TRBJ2-1; no clear D. This CDR3 has 13 amino acids. The germline V and J ends were trimmed by 6 bases and 0 bases, with 9 bases remaining between them. Germline V gene data show CDR1 as DFQATT and CDR2 as SNEGSKA (reference sequence). This CDR3 is CSAGPPSYNEQFF. In DNA, the CDR3 is TGCAGTGCCGGCCCCCCCTCCTACAATGAGCAGTTCTTC.

Details on this clonotype: Given a much more abundant clone one base away, this may be a read error. The chain joins TRBV9 to TRBJ2-1; D perhaps matches TRBD1 (6 bases). The germline V and J ends were trimmed by 3 bases and 5 bases, with 15 bases remaining between them. CDR1 and CDR2 (germline): SGDLS, YYNGEE. The CDR3 covers 15 residues. The CDR3 here is CASSEQGTSNNEQFF. The DNA of the CDR3 is TGTGCCAGCAGCGAACAGGGAACATCCAACAATGAGCAGTTCTTC.

The chain is built from TRBV7-6 and TRBJ2-5; TRBD2 matches 7 bases. The trim removed 1 base at V and 5 bases at J, leaving 7 bases unmatched. The V gene's germline CDR1 is SGHVS and CDR2 FNYEAQ. The CDR3 extends over 15 amino acids. In DNA form, the CDR3 reads TGTGCCAGCAGCTTAGGGGGCGGGAGTGAGGAGACCCAGTACTTC. This codes for CASSLGGGSEETQYF.

This clonotype turned up a few times. V and J are TRBV7-3 and TRBJ1-1; perhaps TRBD1 as D (6 bases). Trimming took off 2 bases at V and 4 bases at J, with 8 bases between the two ends. The length of the CDR3 is 13 residues. In germline, CDR1 is SGHTA, CDR2 FQGTGA. CDR3 region: CASSLRQATEAFF. The CDR3 bases are TGTGCCAGCAGCTTACGACAGGCCACTGAAGCTTTCTTT.

The chain recombines TRBV28 with TRBJ2-7; 7 nucleotides align to TRBD2. The CDR3 contains 13 residues. The V gene end was trimmed by 4 bases and the J gene end by 2 bases; junction bases not matched to a gene: 2. Germline lookup yields CDR1 MDHEN and CDR2 SYDVKM. CDR3 amino acids: CASSSTSAYEQYF. The CDR3 nucleotides are TGTGCCAGCAGTTCCACTAGCGCCTACGAGCAGTACTTC.

The sample holds many counts of this clonotype. The rearrangement links TRBV12-3 or TRBV12-4 to TRBJ2-1, with D unresolved. Between the trimmed V and J ends, which lost 4 bases and 3 bases, there was a span of 10 bases. CDR3 length: 14 amino acids. CDR3 DNA: TGTGCCAGCAGTTCGATGGGCGGCTACAATGAGCAGTTCTTC. Translation gives CASSSMGGYNEQFF.